These 28 T cell receptor beta chains were all obtained from the same sample, sequenced in a study of shared clonotypes between healthy human individuals (dated by TCRdb to 2018 to 2020). The library was produced with the immunoSEQ multiplex PCR assay. TCRdb re-hosts the immuneACCESS table, in-frame sequences only. Its copies lack some clones; in the studies checked, an unresolved V gene accounts for under half of them, and the cause for the rest is not known. Across this sample there are around 2.5 million clones, with under 95% seen only once. About 0.34% of the sample is in the top ten clones. Sequencing was done on a sample of naive CD4+ T cells from PBMCs. Reading the label with the study, this specimen's cell subset or site is: CD45RA+ positively selected. The receptors stem from a man younger than 30 in good health. Some clones in this sample may be carry-over from other donors' samples.

V is TRBV14 and J is TRBJ2-7; D is unclear. Germline V lookup: CDR1 SGHDN, CDR2 FVKESK. The ends were cut back, 4 bases at V and 3 bases at J, with 10 bases in the middle. CDR3 length equals 13 residues. CDR3 bases: TGTGCCAGCAGCCCTAGACGGATCTACGAGCAGTACTTC. It specifies CASSPRRIYEQYF.

The V call is TRBV5-1, the J call TRBJ1-4, with 7 bases that match TRBD1. After removal of 4 bases from V and 6 bases from J, the junction contained 9 bases not matched to a gene. The CDR3 is made up of 15 amino acids. The germline CDR1 and CDR2 sequences are SGHRS and YFSETQ. Here the CDR3 DNA reads TGCGCCAGCAGCCGAACGGACAGGATAGATGAAAAACTGTTTTTT. Its translation is CASSRTDRIDEKLFF.

The chain combines TRBV9 with TRBJ2-1, with D uncertain. V lost 0 bases and J 3 bases, leaving 13 bases between the germline ends. CDR1 SGDLS and CDR2 YYNGEE come from the germline V gene. The CDR3 contains 16 residues. CDR3 nucleotides: TGTGCCAGCAGCGTAGGGGTTCTCCCGGGCTACAATGAGCAGTTCTTC. This encodes CASSVGVLPGYNEQFF.

V gene TRBV19 combines with J gene TRBJ1-1; the match to TRBD1 covers 10 bases. The CDR3 totals 14 residues. Germline CDR1 is LNHDA and CDR2 is SQIVND (reference sequence). The ends lost 7 bases at V and 6 bases at J; junction bases unmatched: 8. The CDR3 loop is CASTPTGGAAEAFF. In nucleotides, the CDR3 is TGTGCCAGTACCCCGACAGGGGGCGCCGCTGAAGCTTTCTTT. The full variable domain, rest sourced from reference TRBV19 and TRBJ1-1, is DGGITQSPKYLFRKEGQNVTLSCEQNLNHDAMYWYRQDPGQGLRLIYYSQIVNDFQKGDIAEGYSVSREKKESFPLTVTSAQKNPTAFYLCASTPTGGAAEAFFGQGTRLTVV.

The V gene is TRBV25-1, the J gene TRBJ2-5; 8 nucleotides line up with TRBD1. V trimming: 0 bases; J trimming: 1 base; junction bases outside the gene matches: 4. Germline V gives CDR1 MGHDK, CDR2 SYGVNS. This CDR3 region has 16 residues. CDR3 residues: CASSEYGTGLQETQYF. The CDR3 DNA is TGTGCCAGCAGTGAATACGGGACAGGCCTCCAAGAGACCCAGTACTTC. The complete variable domain, with remaining parts taken from reference TRBV25-1 and TRBJ2-5, reads EADIYQTPRYLVIGTGKKITLECSQTMGHDKMYWYQQDPGMELHLIHYSYGVNSTEKGDLSSESTVSRIRTEHFPLTLESARPSHTSQYLCASSEYGTGLQETQYFGPGTRLLVL.

The rearrangement links TRBV5-6 to TRBJ1-2; D is undetermined. The CDR3 sequence is 14 residues long. The V end lost 4 bases, the J end lost 3 bases, and 13 bases lay between the germline ends. Germline V lookup: CDR1 SGHDT, CDR2 YYEEEE. The CDR3 protein is CASSLRQTYYGYTF. In DNA form, the CDR3 reads TGTGCCAGCAGCCTCAGACAAACCTACTATGGCTACACCTTC.

This clone was recorded once. The chain employs TRBV6-5 and TRBJ2-2, with D tentatively TRBD1 or TRBD2 (6 bases each). Trimming left V 10 bases short and J 4 bases short, with 16 bases between. The germline V gene has CDR1 MNHEY and CDR2 SVGAGI. The CDR3 consists of 14 residues. The CDR3 DNA is TGTGCCACCAAGGGCGGAGGGGGCACCGGGGAGCTGTTTTTT. Protein: CATKGGGGTGELFF.

The chain combines TRBV5-4 with TRBJ2-6; the match to TRBD1 covers 11 bases. V dropped 0 bases and J dropped 3; count of bases not matched to a gene: 2. CDR3 length: 17 residues. Looked up from germline, CDR1 is SGHNT and CDR2 is YYREEE (reference sequence). DNA of the CDR3: TGTGCCAGCAGCTTGGGGACAGGGGGCAGTGGGGCCAACGTCCTGACTTTC. Amino acid sequence: CASSLGTGGSGANVLTF.

The chain combines TRBV6-5 with TRBJ2-5, with 10 bases that match TRBD2. The J call is uncertain, as TRBJ2-7 better fits the DNA end. The germline V gene has CDR1 MNHEY and CDR2 SVGAGI. CDR3 length: 15 residues. The CDR3 DNA reads as TGTGCCAGCAGTTACGTGCCTAGCGGGGGCTACGAGCAGTACTTC. Amino acid sequence: CASSYVPSGGYEQYF.

For the CDR3, the DNA is TGCGCCAGCACTCATCATTCTAGCGGGAGAGAGACCCAGTACTTC. Its protein is CASTHHSSGRETQYF. The chain combines TRBV23-1 with TRBJ2-5; 10 nucleotides line up with TRBD2. TRBV23-1 is identified as an open reading frame with a role that is uncertain. Losses at the gene ends were 7 bases for V and 4 bases for J; bases not matched to a gene: 9. This CDR3 spans 15 amino acids.

The chain uses TRBV7-2 and TRBJ2-7, with 12 nucleotides matching TRBD1. Trimming cost V 5 bases and J 6 bases; bases outside gene matches: 8. This CDR3 contains 15 residues. Germline V CDR1 and CDR2: SGHTA, FQGNSA. CDR3 DNA sequence: TGTGCCAGCAGCAGGGGTGGGACAGGGGGCTTCGAGCAGTACTTC. It translates to CASSRGGTGGFEQYF.

The chain recombines TRBV9 with TRBJ1-3, with 7 nucleotides matching TRBD1. Germline V gene lookup returns CDR1 SGDLS and CDR2 YYNGEE. CDR3 length equals 18 residues. Losses at the gene ends were 0 bases for V and 0 bases for J; bases not matched to a gene: 9. CDR3 loop: CASSVAGTGASSGNTIYF. In DNA, the CDR3 is TGTGCCAGCAGCGTAGCTGGAACAGGGGCGAGCTCTGGAAACACCATATATTTT.

J is TRBJ2-1 and V is TRBV27, with 9 nucleotides matching TRBD2. This CDR3 comprises 14 residues. Germline trimming cut 2 bases from V and 10 bases from J; bases unmatched to any gene: 6. CDR1 and CDR2 (germline): MNHEY, SMNVEV (reference sequence). The CDR3 DNA reads TGTGCCAGCAGTTTAATAGCGGGAGATGGGGAGCAGTTCTTC. Translating gives CASSLIAGDGEQFF.

Details on this clone: This specimen includes other DNA sequences encoding the same CDR3. The chain employs TRBV6-5 and TRBJ2-3; 7 nucleotides line up with TRBD1. Per germline, CDR1 MNHEY and CDR2 SVGAGI. The J segment lost 6 bases and the V segment lost 2 bases, leaving 5 bases of the junction unmatched. The CDR3 sequence is 14 residues long. Here the CDR3 reads CASSYNRGADTQYF. In DNA, the CDR3 is TGTGCCAGCAGTTACAACAGGGGAGCGGATACGCAGTATTTT.

The chain combines TRBV10-3 with TRBJ2-2; D is perhaps TRBD1 (5 bases). There are 17 residues in the CDR3. The germline CDR1 and CDR2 sequences are ENHRY and SYGVKD. The germline V and J ends were trimmed by 3 bases and 1 base, with 15 bases remaining between them. The DNA of the CDR3 is TGTGCCATCAGTGATTTAGGACAAGGAAAGAACACCGGGGAGCTGTTTTTT. Translating it yields CAISDLGQGKNTGELFF.

The chain combines TRBV27 with TRBJ2-7, with D hard to call. V lost 6 bases to trimming and J lost 3 bases, with 15 bases between them. The CDR3 loop spans 14 amino acids. CDR1 and CDR2 from the germline V gene are MNHEY and SMNVEV (reference sequence). The DNA of the CDR3 is TGTGCCAGCAGCGGAAGTTGGGGTTACTACGAGCAGTACTTC. Translated, it gives CASSGSWGYYEQYF.

The CDR3: CASSATSGKVNEQFF. The CDR3, as DNA: TGTGCCAGCAGCGCGACTAGCGGGAAAGTCAATGAGCAGTTCTTC. The J gene is TRBJ2-1, the V gene TRBV9; 11 bases agree with TRBD2. The junction had 5 bases not matched to a gene; V was cut back by 3 bases and J by 6 bases. Germline V gene lookup returns CDR1 SGDLS and CDR2 YYNGEE. This CDR3 is 15 amino acids long.

The CDR3 loop is CASGLGLAGRADTQYF. The CDR3 DNA sequence: TGTGCTAGTGGTTTGGGACTAGCGGGAAGGGCAGATACGCAGTATTTT. The chain has TRBV12-5 and TRBJ2-3, with 11 bases lining up with TRBD2. This CDR3 region has 16 residues. Trimming at V came to 1 base and at J to 4 bases, leaving 4 bases not matched to a gene. Germline CDR1 LGHNT, CDR2 FRNRAP.

Remarks on this clone: The same CDR3 can be traced to other DNA sequences in this sample. The rearrangement joins TRBV28 to TRBJ1-2; TRBD1 is a possible D gene (6 bases). Germline CDR1 and CDR2: MDHEN and SYDVKM. The CDR3 extends over 13 amino acids. Between the trimmed V and J ends, which lost 3 bases and 4 bases, there was a span of 9 bases. The CDR3 region has the DNA TGTGCCAGCAGTTTGGGGGGCGGCTATGGCTACACCTTC. Amino acids: CASSLGGGYGYTF.

This chain uses TRBV7-8 with TRBJ2-1; D remains unclear. CDR1 is SGHVS, CDR2 FQNEAQ, per germline. This CDR3 spans 14 amino acids. V was shortened by 3 bases and J by 10 bases, with 16 bases between the two germline ends. The CDR3 here is CASSFEADLREQFF. CDR3 DNA: TGTGCCAGCAGCTTCGAGGCGGATCTTCGCGAGCAGTTCTTC.

In regard to this clone: This same CDR3 is encoded by further DNA sequences in the sample. The chain joins TRBV5-1 to TRBJ2-7, with TRBD1 as a possible D gene (6 bases). CDR1 SGHRS and CDR2 YFSETQ come from the germline V gene. The CDR3 loop spans 12 amino acids. Trimming removed 1 base at V and 6 bases at J, with 8 bases between. The CDR3 nucleotides are TGCGCCAGCAGCTTGCAGGGGTCCGAGCAGTACTTC. Translated, it gives CASSLQGSEQYF.

This chain connects TRBV28 to TRBJ1-2, with 12 bases lining up with TRBD1. This CDR3 region has 18 residues. V lost 2 bases and J lost 3; bases outside the gene matches: 10. Germline loops: CDR1 MDHEN, CDR2 SYDVKM. The CDR3 reads CASSLGGTGGLSDYGYTF. In DNA, the CDR3 is TGTGCCAGCAGTTTAGGGGGGACAGGGGGCCTCTCGGACTATGGCTACACCTTC.

This chain connects TRBV18 to TRBJ2-7; possibly TRBD1 for D (6 bases). V lost 2 bases and J 6 bases, leaving 11 bases between the germline ends. The CDR3 is 13 amino acids. Looked up from germline, CDR1 is KGHSH and CDR2 is LQKENI. The CDR3 reads CASSPTSGVEQYF. The CDR3 nucleotides are TGTGCCAGCTCACCAACATCAGGGGTCGAGCAGTACTTC. The variable domain in full, with the rest retrieved from reference TRBV18 and TRBJ2-7, is NAGVMQNPRHLVRRRGQEARLRCSPMKGHSHVYWYRQLPEEGLKFMVYLQKENIIDESGMPKERFSAEFPKEGPSILRIQQVVRGDSAAYFCASSPTSGVEQYFGPGTRLTVT.

V gene TRBV18 combines with J gene TRBJ2-7, with 11 bases fitting TRBD2. V lost 6 bases and J lost 0; bases outside the gene matches: 13. This CDR3 is built from 18 residues. Germline V gives CDR1 KGHSH, CDR2 LQKENI. The DNA for the CDR3 is TGTGCCAGCTCCCCCGGGACTAGCGGTCCGGAAGGCTCCTACGAGCAGTACTTC. Protein: CASSPGTSGPEGSYEQYF.

The chain joins TRBV28 to TRBJ1-1, with 9 bases fitting TRBD1. This CDR3 has 15 amino acids. Germline trimming cut 5 bases from V and 3 bases from J; bases unmatched to any gene: 7. Germline values: CDR1 MDHEN, CDR2 SYDVKM. Written as DNA, the CDR3 is TGTGCCAGCAGTCCAGGACAGGGGTGGGACACTGAAGCTTTCTTT. Amino acids: CASSPGQGWDTEAFF.

The genes are TRBV5-1 and TRBJ1-2; D may be TRBD1 (6 bases). The CDR3 covers 13 residues. V gave up 6 bases and J gave up 8 bases, with 17 bases separating them. The V gene's germline CDR1 is SGHRS and CDR2 YFSETQ. The CDR3 DNA sequence: TGCGCCAGCAACCAGGGGCAGGGGTTGGGCTACACCTTC. This encodes CASNQGQGLGYTF.

Only a few counts were recorded for this clone. The chain links TRBV20-1 to TRBJ1-1; D remains ambiguous. Looked up from germline, CDR1 is DFQATT and CDR2 is SNEGSKA (reference sequence). The V end was cut by 6 bases, the J end by 6 bases, with 11 bases between. The CDR3 length is 11 residues. The CDR3 spells CSASPTAEAFF. The CDR3 DNA follows: TGCAGTGCATCGCCGACCGCTGAAGCTTTCTTT.

This clone has a single count. V is TRBV2 and J is TRBJ2-7; D possibly uses TRBD1 or TRBD2 (5 bases each). Trimming stripped 3 bases from V and 3 bases from J, with 15 bases between. Germline lookup yields CDR1 SNHLY and CDR2 FYNNEI. This CDR3 contains 15 residues. The DNA for the CDR3 is TGTGCCAGCAGTGAGAGGTCTGCAGGGAGCTACGAGCAGTACTTC. Translated: CASSERSAGSYEQYF. Full variable domain (outside the CDR3, taken from reference TRBV2 and TRBJ2-7): EPEVTQTPSHQVTQMGQEVILRCVPISNHLYFYWYRQILGQKVEFLVSFYNNEISEKSEIFDDQFSVERPDGSNFTLKIRSTKLEDSAMYFCASSERSAGSYEQYFGPGTRLTVT.